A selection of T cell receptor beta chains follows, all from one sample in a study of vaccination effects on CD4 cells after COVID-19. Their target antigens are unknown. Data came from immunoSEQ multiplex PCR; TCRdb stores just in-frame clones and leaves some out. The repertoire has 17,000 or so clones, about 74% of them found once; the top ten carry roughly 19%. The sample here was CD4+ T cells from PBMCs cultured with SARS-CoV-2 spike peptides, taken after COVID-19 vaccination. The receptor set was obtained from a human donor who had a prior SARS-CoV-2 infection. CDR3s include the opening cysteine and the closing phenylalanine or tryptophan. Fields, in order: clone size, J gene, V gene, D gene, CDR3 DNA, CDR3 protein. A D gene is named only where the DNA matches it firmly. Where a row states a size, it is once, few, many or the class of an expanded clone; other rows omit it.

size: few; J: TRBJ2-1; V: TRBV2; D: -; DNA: TGTGCCAGCAGGGATTACAATGAGCAGTTCTTC; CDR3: CASRDYNEQFF
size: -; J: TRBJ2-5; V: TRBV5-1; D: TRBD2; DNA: TGCGCCAGCAGCAGCGGGAGGGCCCAAGAGACCCAGTACTTC; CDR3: CASSSGRAQETQYF
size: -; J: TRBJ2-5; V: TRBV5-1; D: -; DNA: TGCGCCAGCAGCCCCCAGGGCCACCAAGAGACCCAGTACTTC; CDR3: CASSPQGHQETQYF
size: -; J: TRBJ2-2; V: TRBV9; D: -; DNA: TGTGCCAGCAGCGGCGGGGGCCATAACACCGGGGAGCTGTTTTTT; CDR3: CASSGGGHNTGELFF
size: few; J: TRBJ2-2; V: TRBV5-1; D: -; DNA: TGCGCCAGCAGCTTGTGGTCAAGTACACGCACCGGGGAGCTGTTTTTT; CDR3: CASSLWSSTRTGELFF
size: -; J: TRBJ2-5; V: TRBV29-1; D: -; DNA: TGCAGCGTTGTTGGTGGAGGGACCATTCGTCAGGAGACCCAGTACTTC; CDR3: CSVVGGGTIRQETQYF
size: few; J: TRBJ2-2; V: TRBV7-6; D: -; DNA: TGTGCCAGCAGCGACGGACAGCCTCTAACCGGGGAGCTGTTTTTT; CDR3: CASSDGQPLTGELFF
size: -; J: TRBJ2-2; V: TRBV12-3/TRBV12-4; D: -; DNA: TGTGCCAGCCGAATCACCGGGGAGCTGTTTTTT; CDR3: CASRITGELFF
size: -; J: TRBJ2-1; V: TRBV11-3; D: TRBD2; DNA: TGTGCCAGCAGCTTGCGGGAGTTAGGTGAGCAGTTCTTC; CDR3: CASSLRELGEQFF
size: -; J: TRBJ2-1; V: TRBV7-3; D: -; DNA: TGTGCCAGCAGCTTACGGGGTGGAGAAGAGCAGTTCTTC; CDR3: CASSLRGGEEQFF
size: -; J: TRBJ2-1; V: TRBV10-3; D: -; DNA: TGTGCCATCAGTGAGGACAATACCTCCTACAATGAGCAGTTCTTC; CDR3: CAISEDNTSYNEQFF
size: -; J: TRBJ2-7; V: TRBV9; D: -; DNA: TGTGCCAGCAGCGTAGGCTTGGGCTACGAGCAGTACTTC; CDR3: CASSVGLGYEQYF
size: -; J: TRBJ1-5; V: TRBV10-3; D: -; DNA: TGTGCCATCAGTGAGTATCTGGAGGGAGTGCAGCCCCAGCATTTT; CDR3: CAISEYLEGVQPQHF
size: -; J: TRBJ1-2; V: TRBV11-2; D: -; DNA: TGTGCCAGCAGCTCCGACAGCTATGGCTACACCTTC; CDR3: CASSSDSYGYTF
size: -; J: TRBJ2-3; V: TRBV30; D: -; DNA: TGTGCCTGGGCCCCAGGCACAGATACGCAGTATTTT; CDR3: CAWAPGTDTQYF
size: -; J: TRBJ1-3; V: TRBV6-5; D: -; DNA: TGTGCCAGCAGTCGTGCAGGCCTCTCTGGAAACACCATATATTTT; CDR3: CASSRAGLSGNTIYF
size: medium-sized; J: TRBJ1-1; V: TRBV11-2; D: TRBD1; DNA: TGTGCCAGCAGCCCAATGGGGACAGGGTTCACTGAAGCTTTCTTT; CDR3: CASSPMGTGFTEAFF
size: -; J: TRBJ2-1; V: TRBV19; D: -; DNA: TGTGCCAGTAGTCTCTGGGGGCAACGGTACAATGAGCAGTTCTTC; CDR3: CASSLWGQRYNEQFF
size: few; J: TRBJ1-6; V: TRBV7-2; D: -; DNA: TGTGCCAGCAGCTTAGAAGCGTCCAGGGCGCTGACTAATTCACCCCTCCACTTT; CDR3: CASSLEASRALTNSPLHF
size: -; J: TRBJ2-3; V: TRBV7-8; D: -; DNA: TGTGCCAGCAGCTTAGTCGGTTCCGCGGGGGCTGATACGCAGTATTTT; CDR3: CASSLVGSAGADTQYF
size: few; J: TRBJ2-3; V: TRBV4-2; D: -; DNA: TGTGCCAGCAGCCTTGGGACTACAGATACGCAGTATTTT; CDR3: CASSLGTTDTQYF
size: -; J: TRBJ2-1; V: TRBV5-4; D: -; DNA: TGTGCCAGCAGCGCGGGACAGCTTGTTTACAATGAGCAGTTCTTC; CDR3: CASSAGQLVYNEQFF
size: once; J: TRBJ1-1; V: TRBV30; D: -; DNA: TGTGCCTGGAGTGTTGGGGCAGTTGAAGCTTTCTTT; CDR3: CAWSVGAVEAFF
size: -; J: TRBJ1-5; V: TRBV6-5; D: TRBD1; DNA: TGTGCCAGCAGGCTTACAGGGGGTAGCAATCAGCCCCAGCATTTT; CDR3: CASRLTGGSNQPQHF
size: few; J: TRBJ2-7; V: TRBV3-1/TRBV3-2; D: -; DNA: TGTGCCAGCAGCCCCGGACGGGCCTACGAGCAGTACTTC; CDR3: CASSPGRAYEQYF
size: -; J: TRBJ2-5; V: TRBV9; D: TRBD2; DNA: TGTGCCAGCAGCGTAGGACCAGCTGTCGGGGGGGAGACCCAGTACTTC; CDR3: CASSVGPAVGGETQYF
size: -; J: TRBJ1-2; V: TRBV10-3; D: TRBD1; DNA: TGTGCCATCAGTCAGACAGGGATAGATGGCTACACCTTC; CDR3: CAISQTGIDGYTF
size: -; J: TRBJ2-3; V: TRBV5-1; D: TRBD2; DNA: TGCGCCAGCAGCTTTCGCCCCTGGACTAGCGGGAGCACAGATACGCAGTATTTT; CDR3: CASSFRPWTSGSTDTQYF
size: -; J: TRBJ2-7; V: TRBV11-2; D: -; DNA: TGTGCCAGCAGCTCCGGATACCAGACTGGCTCCTACGAGCAGTACTTC; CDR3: CASSSGYQTGSYEQYF
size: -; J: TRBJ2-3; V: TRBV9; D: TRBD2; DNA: TGTGCCAGCAGCGTAGCTGCGGGGGCAGATACGCAGTATTTT; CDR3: CASSVAAGADTQYF
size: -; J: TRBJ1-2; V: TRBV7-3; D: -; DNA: TGTGCCAGCAGCTTAGGTGGGCGCTATGGCTACACCTTC; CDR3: CASSLGGRYGYTF
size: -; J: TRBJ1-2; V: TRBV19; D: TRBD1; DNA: TGTGCCAGTAGGACGGGACAGTATTATGGCTACACCTTC; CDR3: CASRTGQYYGYTF
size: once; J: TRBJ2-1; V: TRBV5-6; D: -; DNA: TGTGCCAGCAGCGATGCGGCGGGCAATGAGCAGTTCTTC; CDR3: CASSDAAGNEQFF
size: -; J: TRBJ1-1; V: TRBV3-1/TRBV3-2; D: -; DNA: TGTGCCAGCAGCCACGATTTTTTGAGAGCTTTCTTT; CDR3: CASSHDFLRAFF
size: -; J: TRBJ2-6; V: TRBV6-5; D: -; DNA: TGTGCCAGCAGCCCCACTGGGGCCAACGTCCTGACTTTC; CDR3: CASSPTGANVLTF
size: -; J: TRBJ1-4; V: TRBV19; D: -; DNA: TGTGCCAGTAGTTTCAGTAATGAAAAACTGTTTTTT; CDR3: CASSFSNEKLFF